Following are 24 T cell receptor beta chains from one sample sequenced in a study of blood T cell repertoires in COVID-19. The assay was immunoSEQ multiplex PCR, and TCRdb's table has in-frame clones only and misses some. The sample lists 46,000 or so clones, approximately 85% occurring once. The sequencing sample was made of peripheral blood. The receptors stem from a woman older than 75 with COVID-19, enrolled during active disease.

The chain couples TRBV24-1 to TRBJ2-7; D is perhaps TRBD1 (6 bases). The CDR3 is 13 amino acids. The germline V gene encodes CDR1 KGHDR and CDR2 SFDVKD. Deletions cut 4 bases from V and 4 bases from J, with 10 bases between. CDR3 in DNA: TGTGCCACCAGTGAGGGCAGGGGATACGAGCAGTACTTC. It codes for CATSEGRGYEQYF.

This clone was picked up one time. The CDR3 here is CASSFTIGLAVASSYNEQFF. CDR3 coding DNA: TGTGCCAGCAGCTTTACTATAGGACTAGCGGTAGCGAGCTCCTACAATGAGCAGTTCTTC. The chain has TRBV11-3 and TRBJ2-1; 10 bases match TRBD2. Trimming removed 3 bases from V and 0 bases from J; junction bases left unmatched: 14. The CDR3 spans 20 residues. CDR1 and CDR2 from the germline V gene are SGHNT and YENEEA. Combining the CDR3 with reference TRBV11-3 and TRBJ2-1 gives the whole variable domain EAGVVQSPRYKIIEKKQPVAFWCNPISGHNTLYWYLQNLGQGPELLIRYENEEAVDDSQLPKDRFSAERLKGVDSTLKIQPAELGDSAVYLCASSFTIGLAVASSYNEQFFGPGTRLTVL.

CDR3 amino acids: CASSESVAYPREAFF. Here the CDR3 DNA reads TGTGCCAGCAGTGAATCGGTCGCATACCCTAGGGAAGCTTTCTTT. The V and J genes are TRBV6-1 and TRBJ1-1; no firm D call. The V gene lost 2 bases and the J gene lost 8 bases, with 18 bases spanning the gap. The CDR3 runs 15 residues. CDR1 is MNHNS, CDR2 SASEGT, per germline.

V and J are TRBV5-4 and TRBJ2-1; 9 nucleotides line up with TRBD1. From germline, CDR1 is SGHNT and CDR2 YYREEE (reference sequence). The CDR3 has 15 amino acids. J was trimmed by 5 bases and V by 4 bases; bases with no gene match: 7. CDR3 in DNA: TGTGCCAGCAGCCCGAGGACAGGGGCCGACAATGAGCAGTTCTTC. It translates to CASSPRTGADNEQFF. Supplemented by reference TRBV5-4 and TRBJ2-1, the full variable domain reads ETGVTQSPTHLIKTRGQQVTLRCSSQSGHNTVSWYQQALGQGPQFIFQYYREEENGRGNFPPRFSGLQFPNYSSELNVNALELDDSALYLCASSPRTGADNEQFFGPGTRLTVL.

The rearrangement joins TRBV6-6 to TRBJ1-2; D remains unclear. This CDR3 is 12 amino acids long. Germline loops: CDR1 MNHNY, CDR2 SVGAGI (reference sequence). V lost 10 bases to trimming and J lost 4 bases, with 13 bases between them. CDR3 nucleotides: TGTGCCACCACCCGTGGGCCCTATGGCTACACCTTC. It translates to CATTRGPYGYTF.

The rearrangement uses TRBV28 and TRBJ1-2, with D uncertain. V lost 6 bases and J lost 5, with 10 bases in between. CDR1 and CDR2 from the germline V gene are MDHEN and SYDVKM. CDR3 size: 12 residues. The CDR3 here is CASSSSGYGYTF. CDR3 coding DNA: TGTGCCAGCAGCTCTTCGGGGTATGGCTACACCTTC.

The J gene is TRBJ1-6, the V gene TRBV19, with no clear D. The CDR3 totals 16 residues. The germline CDR1 and CDR2 sequences are LNHDA and SQIVND (reference sequence). The germline V and J ends were trimmed by 5 bases and 8 bases, with 19 bases remaining between them. The CDR3 DNA sequence: TGTGCCAGTAGTTCGGGGTTGGCCAGGCGGGATTCACCCCTCCACTTT. This codes for CASSSGLARRDSPLHF.

J is TRBJ1-2 and V is TRBV21-1; no DNA check was done on the table's D call, TRBD1. TRBV21-1 is given as a pseudogene. This CDR3 spans 14 amino acids. The CDR3 DNA is TGTGCCAGCAGCAAACCCGCCCCAGGGTATGGCTACACCTTC. Translation gives CASSKPAPGYGYTF.

The chain uses TRBV5-1 and TRBJ2-1; the match to TRBD2 covers 8 bases. With 1 base clipped from V and 3 bases from J, the junction kept 6 bases outside the gene matches. The V gene's germline CDR1 is SGHRS and CDR2 YFSETQ. The CDR3 contains 16 residues. The CDR3 nucleotides read TGCGCCAGCAGCTTGTATTCTGGGACTAGCTACAATGAGCAGTTCTTC. Translation: CASSLYSGTSYNEQFF.

The chain combines TRBV6-5 with TRBJ2-3; 8 nucleotides align to TRBD2. Germline trimming cut 0 bases from V and 0 bases from J; bases unmatched to any gene: 2. The CDR3 spans 16 residues. Germline V gene sequence: CDR1 MNHEY, CDR2 SVGAGI. CDR3: CASSYSGLASTDTQYF. The CDR3 DNA is TGTGCCAGCAGTTACTCCGGACTAGCCAGCACAGATACGCAGTATTTT.

This clone was observed a single time. This chain joins TRBV24-1 and TRBJ2-3; 7 bases fit TRBD1. The germline V gene encodes CDR1 KGHDR and CDR2 SFDVKD. This CDR3 has 18 residues. Unmatched junction bases numbered 16, after V lost 4 bases and J lost 4 bases. The CDR3 sequence is CATSELPGQQKRADTQYF. The CDR3 coding sequence is TGTGCCACCAGTGAATTGCCGGGACAGCAAAAAAGAGCAGATACGCAGTATTTT.

A single count supports this clone. This sequence joins TRBV3-1 (or the pseudogene TRBV3-2) and TRBJ1-5; perhaps TRBD1 as D (5 bases). The germline CDR1 and CDR2 sequences are LGHDT and YNNKEL (reference sequence). The CDR3 covers 15 residues. Trimming left V 3 bases short and J 1 base short, with 10 bases between. This CDR3 is CASSQGGQSNQPQHF. CDR3 DNA sequence: TGTGCCAGCAGCCAGGGCGGACAAAGCAATCAGCCCCAGCATTTT.

This clone has a handful of counts. This chain uses TRBV28 with TRBJ1-1, with D perhaps TRBD1 (5 bases). Germline V gene lookup returns CDR1 MDHEN and CDR2 SYDVKM. Trimming stripped 7 bases from V and 3 bases from J, with 12 bases between. This CDR3 has 13 residues. CDR3 in DNA: TGTGCCAGCAATTCAGCAGGGTACACTGAAGCTTTCTTT. It translates to CASNSAGYTEAFF.

The genes are TRBV10-1 and TRBJ2-5, with TRBD2 identical over 14 bases. This CDR3 contains 16 residues. CDR1 and CDR2 (germline): WNHNN, SYGVQD (reference sequence). Trimming cost V 3 bases and J 1 base; bases outside gene matches: 1. CDR3 sequence: CASSDGTSGSQETQYF. Here the CDR3 DNA reads TGCGCCAGCAGTGACGGGACTAGCGGGAGCCAAGAGACCCAGTACTTC.

This chain links TRBV5-1 with TRBJ2-7; 11 nucleotides align to TRBD2. Trimming at V came to 6 bases and at J to 3 bases, leaving 8 bases not matched to a gene. Per germline, CDR1 SGHRS and CDR2 YFSETQ. This CDR3 is built from 15 residues. CDR3 sequence: CASNAPGTSGYEQYF. Here the CDR3 DNA reads TGCGCCAGCAATGCTCCCGGGACTAGCGGCTACGAGCAGTACTTC. Filled out from reference TRBV5-1 and TRBJ2-7, the complete variable domain reads KAGVTQTPRYLIKTRGQQVTLSCSPISGHRSVSWYQQTPGQGLQFLFEYFSETQRNKGNFPGRFSGRQFSNSRSEMNVSTLELGDSALYLCASNAPGTSGYEQYFGPGTRLTVT.

J is TRBJ2-7 and V is TRBV7-9; possible D gene TRBD1, 6 bases. V was trimmed by 5 bases and J by 2 bases, leaving 16 bases between them. Per the germline V gene, CDR1 is SEHNR and CDR2 is FQNEAQ (reference sequence). The CDR3 loop spans 15 amino acids. The CDR3 here is CASSLTGTPTYEQYF. CDR3 sequence (DNA): TGTGCCAGCAGCCTAACCGGGACACCCACCTACGAGCAGTACTTC.

This clone was seen only a few times. The V and J genes are TRBV5-6 and TRBJ2-1; D is possibly TRBD1 (5 bases). Deletions cut 4 bases from V and 7 bases from J, with 12 bases between. Germline CDR1 SGHDT, CDR2 YYEEEE. This CDR3 has 13 residues. DNA of the CDR3: TGTGCCAGCAGCGTTCGACAGAGGAATGAGCAGTTCTTC. Protein: CASSVRQRNEQFF.

The gene calls are TRBV16 and TRBJ2-7, with TRBD2 identical over 7 bases. Trimming cost V 0 bases and J 5 bases; bases outside gene matches: 7. The CDR3 totals 15 residues. CDR1 is KGHSY, CDR2 FQNENV, per germline. The CDR3 protein is CASSQSLRGGNEQYF. The CDR3 nucleotides read TGTGCCAGCAGCCAATCGCTCCGGGGAGGGAACGAGCAGTACTTC.

The chain couples TRBV15 to TRBJ2-3; 9 bases map to TRBD2. There are 16 residues in the CDR3. With 1 base clipped from V and 2 bases from J, the junction kept 4 bases outside the gene matches. Germline V gives CDR1 LNHNV, CDR2 YYDKDF (reference sequence). CDR3 DNA sequence: TGTGCCACCAGCAGAGGGGGACTAGCCTTCACAGATACGCAGTATTTT. It translates to CATSRGGLAFTDTQYF.

This sequence joins TRBV6-5 and TRBJ1-2, with D possibly being TRBD1 (6 bases). V was cut by 6 bases and J by 4 bases, with 15 bases left in between. Germline CDR1 reads MNHEY; CDR2 reads SVGAGI. This CDR3 is built from 14 residues. CDR3 bases: TGTGCCAGCAGAGCGGACAGATCAACCTATGGCTACACCTTC. This codes for CASRADRSTYGYTF.

V is TRBV7-2 and J is TRBJ2-7, with 9 bases fitting TRBD2. Trimming cost V 1 base and J 1 base; bases outside gene matches: 8. Germline CDR1 is SGHTA and CDR2 is FQGNSA. This CDR3 contains 17 residues. CDR3 loop: CASSLDLAGVSSYEQYF. The CDR3 region has the DNA TGTGCCAGCAGCTTAGATTTAGCGGGAGTCTCATCCTACGAGCAGTACTTC.

The chain links TRBV5-4 to TRBJ2-3, with D possibly matching TRBD1 (5 bases). CDR1 and CDR2 (germline): SGHNT, YYREEE (reference sequence). The V gene lost 4 bases and the J gene lost 0 bases, with 12 bases spanning the gap. This CDR3 is built from 15 residues. CDR3 loop: CASSLTGHSTDTQYF. DNA for the CDR3: TGTGCCAGCAGCCTGACTGGACATAGCACAGATACGCAGTATTTT.

For the CDR3, the DNA is TGTGCCAGCAGCCTACAGGGGGATAATGGCTACACCTTC. It encodes CASSLQGDNGYTF. V and J are TRBV7-2 and TRBJ1-2; 8 positions agree with TRBD1. CDR3 length: 13 amino acids. The trim removed 5 bases at V and 6 bases at J, leaving 5 bases unmatched. CDR1 is SGHTA, CDR2 FQGNSA, per germline.

The genes are TRBV6-1 and TRBJ1-6; TRBD1 matches 8 bases. The trim removed 0 bases at V and 10 bases at J, leaving 2 bases unmatched. The CDR3 is made up of 14 amino acids. Germline V gene lookup returns CDR1 MNHNS and CDR2 SASEGT. The CDR3 DNA reads TGTGCCAGCAGTGAAGCGACAGGGGTGTCACCCCTCCACTTT. It encodes CASSEATGVSPLHF.